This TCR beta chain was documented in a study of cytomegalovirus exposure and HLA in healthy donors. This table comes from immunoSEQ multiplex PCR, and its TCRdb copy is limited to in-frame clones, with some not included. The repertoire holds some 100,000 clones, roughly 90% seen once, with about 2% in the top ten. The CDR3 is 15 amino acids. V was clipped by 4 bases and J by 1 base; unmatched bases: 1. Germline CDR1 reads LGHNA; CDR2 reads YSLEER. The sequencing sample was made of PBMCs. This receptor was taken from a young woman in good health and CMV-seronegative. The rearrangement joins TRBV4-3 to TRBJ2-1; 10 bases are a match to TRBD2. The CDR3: CASSRTSGSYNEQFF. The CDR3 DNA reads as TGCGCCAGCAGCCGGACTAGCGGATCCTACAATGAGCAGTTCTTC.